Below, 22 T cell receptor beta chains from the same sample are listed, as sequenced in a study of naive and memory T cell subsets. Two oligonucleotides, mixed equimolar, formed the beta constant-region primer covering TRBC1 and TRBC2. Four rounds of PCR amplified the ligated cDNA using nested alpha and beta constant-region primers plus SP2. Each CDR3 protein is one row after TCRdb ran MiXCR on the UMI-ligation and nested PCR reads. The table has over 130,000 distinct CDR3 sequences, approximately 20% seen once. No antigen has been assigned to these receptors. Whole-study findings and limits: Especially in CD8 cells, naive repertoires contained a few larger clonotypes, possibly CD45RA-re-expressing memory cells.

Sequences were obtained from naive CD8+ T cells from blood. The receptors were gathered from a human donor in good health.

CDR3 DNA sequence: TGCAGCGTTCCCCACAAGACCCAGGGGGCTGGGGGAACTGAAGCTTTCTTT. It yields the protein CSVPHKTQGAGGTEAFF. The rearrangement links TRBV29-1 to TRBJ1-1; 8 nucleotides agree with TRBD1. V was pared by 5 bases and J by 5 bases, with 19 bases of the junction left unmatched. From germline, CDR1 is SQVTM and CDR2 ANQGSEA. The CDR3 has 17 residues.

This clonotype was seen a few times. This chain connects TRBV6-2 or TRBV6-3 to TRBJ2-7; weak D call: TRBD1 (6 bases). This CDR3 has 15 residues. Germline CDR1 reads MNHEY; CDR2 reads SVGEGT. The germline V and J ends were trimmed by 4 bases and 2 bases, with 15 bases remaining between them. CDR3 DNA: TGTGCCAGCAGTTCCTCGTGGGGGCTTGCCTACGAGCAGTACTTC. This encodes CASSSSWGLAYEQYF.

This clonotype was seen more than once but under ten times. The chain uses TRBV7-8 and TRBJ2-2; D possibly corresponds to TRBD2 (5 bases). CDR1 and CDR2 (germline): SGHVS, FQNEAQ. V lost 2 bases to trimming and J lost 4 bases, with 11 bases between them. The CDR3 extends over 15 amino acids. CDR3 region: CASSLLGGSTGELFF. The DNA for the CDR3 is TGTGCCAGCAGCTTACTGGGCGGGTCCACCGGGGAGCTGTTTTTT.

The chain recombines TRBV28 with TRBJ2-3; D is unclear. The CDR3 loop spans 14 amino acids. V lost 3 bases and J 4 bases, leaving 11 bases between the germline ends. The germline V gene has CDR1 MDHEN and CDR2 SYDVKM. The CDR3 sequence is CASSFVISPDTQYF. The CDR3 nucleotides are TGTGCCAGCAGTTTCGTCATCAGCCCAGATACGCAGTATTTT.

The sample holds a few counts of this clonotype. The V gene is TRBV28, the J gene TRBJ2-1; D not resolved. Per germline, CDR1 MDHEN and CDR2 SYDVKM. This CDR3 has 14 residues. With 9 bases removed from V and 2 bases from J, the gap between germline ends came to 14 bases. Here the CDR3 reads CASSSLNTYNEQFF. CDR3 nucleotides: TGTGCCAGTAGCTCGCTTAATACCTACAATGAGCAGTTCTTC. Drawing the rest from reference TRBV28 and TRBJ2-1, the complete variable domain is DVKVTQSSRYLVKRTGEKVFLECVQDMDHENMFWYRQDPGLGLRLIYFSYDVKMKEKGDIPEGYSVSREKKERFSLILESASTNQTSMYLCASSSLNTYNEQFFGPGTRLTVL.

This clonotype was picked up many times. The chain links TRBV7-6 to TRBJ2-5; D ambiguous. The ends were cut back, 1 base at V and 2 bases at J, with 5 bases in the middle. Germline V gives CDR1 SGHVS, CDR2 FNYEAQ. The CDR3 is 13 amino acids. The CDR3 loop reads CASSLVGQETQYF. The CDR3 region has the DNA TGTGCCAGCAGCTTAGTTGGGCAAGAGACCCAGTACTTC.

This sequence joins TRBV27 and TRBJ2-2, with TRBD2 identical over 8 bases. The CDR3 covers 14 residues. V dropped 7 bases and J dropped 6; count of bases not matched to a gene: 7. The V gene's germline CDR1 is MNHEY and CDR2 SMNVEV (reference sequence). CDR3 in amino acids: CASTPGLAAGELFF. The CDR3 region has the DNA TGTGCCAGCACCCCCGGACTAGCAGCCGGGGAGCTGTTTTTT.

This clonotype was counted between two and nine times. The rearrangement uses TRBV15 and TRBJ2-7; D may be TRBD2 (6 bases). Trimming pared 3 bases from V and 2 bases from J, leaving 8 bases between. Germline values: CDR1 LNHNV, CDR2 YYDKDF (reference sequence). This CDR3 region has 13 residues. CDR3 nucleotides: TGTGCCACCAGCAGTGGGGAGGCCTACGAGCAGTACTTC. It is translated as CATSSGEAYEQYF. The whole variable domain, remainder taken from reference TRBV15 and TRBJ2-7, is DAMVIQNPRYQVTQFGKPVTLSCSQTLNHNVMYWYQQKSSQAPKLLFHYYDKDFNNEADTPDNFQSRRPNTSFCFLDIRSPGLGDTAMYLCATSSGEAYEQYFGPGTRLTVT.

The gene calls are TRBV11-2 and TRBJ2-1; D unclear. The germline CDR1 and CDR2 sequences are SGHAT and FQNNGV. This CDR3 spans 11 amino acids. The V gene lost 1 base and the J gene lost 9 bases, with 4 bases spanning the gap. The CDR3 sequence is CASSLGIEQFF. DNA of the CDR3: TGTGCCAGCAGCTTAGGAATTGAGCAGTTCTTC.

The rearrangement links TRBV7-9 to TRBJ2-3; possible D gene TRBD1, 8 bases. With 4 bases removed from V and 4 bases from J, the gap between germline ends came to 15 bases. Germline V gene lookup returns CDR1 SEHNR and CDR2 FQNEAQ (reference sequence). The CDR3 spans 15 residues. The CDR3 DNA sequence: TGTGCCAGCAGCTCAACAGGGGGGGGGGCAGATACGCAGTATTTT. Its protein is CASSSTGGGADTQYF. Full variable domain (outside the CDR3, taken from reference TRBV7-9 and TRBJ2-3): DTGVSQNPRHKITKRGQNVTFRCDPISEHNRLYWYRQTLGQGPEFLTYFQNEAQLEKSRLLSDRFSAERPKGSFSTLEIQRTEQGDSAMYLCASSSTGGGADTQYFGPGTRLTVL.

The J gene is TRBJ2-3, the V gene TRBV28; 7 bases fit TRBD2. The length of the CDR3 is 13 residues. Germline trimming cut 8 bases from V and 2 bases from J; bases unmatched to any gene: 4. Germline assignment: CDR1 MDHEN and CDR2 SYDVKM. The CDR3 region is CASGLAVTDTQYF. CDR3 DNA sequence: TGTGCCAGCGGGCTAGCGGTCACAGATACGCAGTATTTT. Full variable domain (outside the CDR3, taken from reference TRBV28 and TRBJ2-3): DVKVTQSSRYLVKRTGEKVFLECVQDMDHENMFWYRQDPGLGLRLIYFSYDVKMKEKGDIPEGYSVSREKKERFSLILESASTNQTSMYLCASGLAVTDTQYFGPGTRLTVL.

This clonotype was observed many times. The J gene is TRBJ2-7, the V gene TRBV7-8; a possible D gene is TRBD1 (5 bases). V was clipped by 7 bases and J by 3 bases, with 16 bases between them. Per the germline V gene, CDR1 is SGHVS and CDR2 is FQNEAQ. The CDR3 consists of 14 residues. CDR3 coding DNA: TGTGCCAGCACCCCAGGGTATTCGGGCTACGAGCAGTACTTC. Encoded protein: CASTPGYSGYEQYF.

The chain has TRBV28 and TRBJ1-2; TRBD1 aligns across 7 bases. Germline trimming cut 2 bases from V and 6 bases from J; bases unmatched to any gene: 9. The germline V gene has CDR1 MDHEN and CDR2 SYDVKM. This CDR3 region has 15 residues. CDR3 coding DNA: TGTGCCAGCAGTTTAGTCGAGACAGGGATTCATGGCTACACCTTC. Protein sequence: CASSLVETGIHGYTF.

The genes are TRBV6-2 or TRBV6-3 and TRBJ1-1; D call uncertain. With 2 bases removed from V and 6 bases from J, the gap between germline ends came to 4 bases. In germline, CDR1 is MNHEY, CDR2 SVGEGT. The CDR3 is 11 amino acids. Written as DNA, the CDR3 is TGTGCCAGCAGTTACCCCTCTGAAGCTTTCTTT. This gives the protein CASSYPSEAFF.

V gene TRBV30 combines with J gene TRBJ2-1; 7 bases are a match to TRBD1. This CDR3 region has 11 residues. V shed 4 bases, J shed 6 bases, and the junction held 0 bases outside the gene matches. Germline CDR1 is GTSNPN and CDR2 is SVGIG (reference sequence). The CDR3 protein is CAWNRGNEQFF. CDR3 nucleotides: TGTGCCTGGAACAGGGGCAATGAGCAGTTCTTC.

This clonotype was counted between two and nine times. This sequence joins TRBV7-6 and TRBJ2-1; D unclear. The CDR3 is 13 amino acids. Germline-derived CDR1 and CDR2 are SGHVS and FNYEAQ. Trimming pared 2 bases from V and 7 bases from J, leaving 9 bases between. CDR3 loop: CASSLSPGNEQFF. CDR3 DNA: TGTGCCAGCAGCTTAAGCCCTGGAAATGAGCAGTTCTTC.

V and J are TRBV4-1 and TRBJ2-7; D is possibly TRBD2 (5 bases). With 3 bases removed from V and 2 bases from J, the gap between germline ends came to 11 bases. Germline CDR1 reads MGHRA; CDR2 reads YSYEKL. The CDR3 totals 14 residues. CDR3 amino acids: CASSHPGSAYEQYF. CDR3 coding DNA: TGCGCCAGCAGCCACCCGGGGTCAGCCTACGAGCAGTACTTC.

In its sample, this clonotype was seen many times. V gene TRBV7-6 combines with J gene TRBJ2-7; a possible D gene is TRBD1 (5 bases). Germline V lookup: CDR1 SGHVS, CDR2 FNYEAQ. This CDR3 has 12 amino acids. V was shortened by 1 base and J by 4 bases, with 5 bases between the two germline ends. The CDR3 bases are TGTGCCAGCAGCTTAGGACAGTACGAGCAGTACTTC. Its protein product is CASSLGQYEQYF.

This clonotype has a handful of counts. The CDR3 loop is CASSLQQGVYQPQHF. The CDR3, as DNA: TGTGCCAGCAGCTTGCAACAGGGGGTATATCAGCCCCAGCATTTT. V usage is TRBV5-6 and J usage is TRBJ1-5, with 8 bases fitting TRBD1. Trimming removed 1 base from V and 5 bases from J; junction bases left unmatched: 5. This CDR3 spans 15 amino acids. CDR1 is SGHDT and CDR2 is YYEEEE in the germline V gene.

This clonotype was detected ten times or more. This chain uses TRBV13 with TRBJ2-3; possible D gene TRBD1, 5 bases. This CDR3 spans 14 amino acids. Trimming removed 3 bases at V and 4 bases at J, with 11 bases between. CDR1 PRHDT and CDR2 FYEKMQ come from the germline V gene (reference sequence). In DNA form, the CDR3 reads TGTGCCAGCAGCTTGGACACACCTGCAGATACGCAGTATTTT. This gives the protein CASSLDTPADTQYF.

The chain has TRBV20-1 and TRBJ2-1, with 12 bases matching TRBD2. This CDR3 is 15 amino acids long. Germline-derived CDR1 and CDR2 are DFQATT and SNEGSKA (reference sequence). J gave up 9 bases and V 7 bases, and 13 bases lay outside the gene matches. This chain's CDR3 is CSGASTSGRLFEQFF. DNA for the CDR3: TGCAGTGGGGCGAGCACTAGCGGGAGGTTATTTGAGCAGTTCTTC.

This clonotype was counted only a few times. The rearrangement uses TRBV7-2 and TRBJ2-3; TRBD1 matches at 12 bases. The CDR3 is 16 residues long. The V gene's germline CDR1 is SGHTA and CDR2 FQGNSA. The V gene end was trimmed by 5 bases and the J gene end by 4 bases; junction bases not matched to a gene: 7. CDR3 in amino acids: CASSLSGTGGPDTQYF. In DNA form, the CDR3 reads TGTGCCAGCAGCCTGTCCGGGACAGGGGGCCCAGATACGCAGTATTTT.